This T cell receptor beta chain appears in the sequencing data of a study of vaccination and CD4 T cells after COVID-19. Whole-study context: Samples taken post-COVID came a median around 100 days after diagnosis, ranging from 35 to 161.

TCRdb itself ran the PCR reads through MiXCR, one entry per CDR3 protein. In the table there are 25,000 to 35,000 distinct CDR3 sequences, approximately 48% of which are singletons. Comment on this clonotype: Its antigen remains unidentified.

Study results and caveats: It was found that, in convalescent patients, 304 of 307 vaccine-specific clones were spike mono-reactive.

The CDR3 has 14 amino acids. The V gene's germline CDR1 is DFQATT and CDR2 SNEGSKA (reference sequence). The V end was cut by 6 bases, the J end by 8 bases, with 20 bases between. Noted time point: late sampling 161 to 241 days after vaccination in a few convalescent patients. This TCR was sampled from a human donor who had recovered from COVID-19. The sample was CD4+ T cells from blood, taken about 7 months after SARS-CoV-2 vaccination. This chain joins TRBV20-1 and TRBJ2-1, with D perhaps matching TRBD1 (5 bases). The DNA of the CDR3 is TGCAGTGCCTCACACGCGGCAGGGCTCGATGAGCAGTTCTTC. Amino acids: CSASHAAGLDEQFF.